This TCR beta chain was retrieved from a study of metastatic and nonmetastatic thyroid tumors. Study-level information: Across peripheral blood and tumor or nodule tissue samples taken from malignant and benign thyroid patients, the repertoires were compared with one another. The study, taken as a whole, reports: Within blood and tumor, benign nodules reportedly had significantly lower TCR beta diversity than malignant thyroid tumors did.

V dropped 3 bases and J dropped 5; count of bases not matched to a gene: 3. The germline V gene has CDR1 MDHEN and CDR2 SYDVKM. The CDR3 consists of 14 residues. Comment on this clone: The antigen remains unidentified.

Methods used by the authors: Across clinicopathological groups, CDR3 differences served as the basis for building a distant-metastasis classifier for papillary thyroid cancer. With MiXCR, TCRdb reprocessed the PCR reads. In this record, the V and J calls reflect TCRdb's handling and not the investigators' own analysis. The sample shows some 21,000 clones, about a quarter of them seen only once. Nobody among the patients had been given any treatment before thyroid surgery. The receptor's source is a female donor with papillary thyroid cancer or a benign thyroid nodule (not recorded which). Some clones in this sample may be carry-over from other donors' samples. This sequence joins TRBV28 and TRBJ2-1; 8 nucleotides line up with TRBD2. The material sequenced was blood. CDR3 residues: CASSLAAGDNEQFF. The CDR3 coding sequence is TGTGCCAGCAGTTTGGCAGCGGGGGACAATGAGCAGTTCTTC.